This is a list of T cell receptor beta chains from one sample in a study of cytomegalovirus exposure and HLA in healthy donors. The table came from immunoSEQ multiplex PCR; TCRdb's copy has only in-frame clones and leaves some out. The repertoire holds about 170,000 clones, with just under 90% as singletons. Sequencing was carried out using PBMCs. Receptor source: a man between 18 and 29 years old in good health and CMV-seropositive. CDR3s include the opening cysteine and the closing phenylalanine or tryptophan. D genes are given only for firm matches. A clone size is listed for some rows: how often the clone was seen (once, few, many), or a class if it is expanded.

>TRBV19|few|NA|TRBJ2-5|13
CASSIGGGETQYF
TGTGCCAGTAGTATAGGAGGGGGAGAGACCCAGTACTTC
>TRBV18|NA|TRBD1|TRBJ2-7|16
CASSPTGFRSSYEQYF
TGTGCCAGCTCACCGACAGGGTTTAGGAGCTCCTACGAGCAGTACTTC
>TRBV27|NA|TRBD2|TRBJ2-7|14
CASSWREGSYEQYF
TGTGCCAGCAGTTGGCGGGAGGGTTCCTACGAGCAGTACTTC
>TRBV11-3|once|NA|TRBJ1-2|14
CASSLLGTKDGYTF
TGTGCCAGCAGCTTATTAGGGACAAAGGATGGCTACACCTTC
>TRBV5-8|NA|NA|TRBJ2-1|12
CASRGLYNEQFF
TGTGCCAGCAGGGGGCTCTACAATGAGCAGTTCTTC
>TRBV6-5|NA|NA|TRBJ1-5|15
CASSPTDRSNQPQHF
TGTGCCAGCAGTCCAACCGACAGGAGCAATCAGCCCCAGCATTTT
>TRBV6-6|NA|TRBD2|TRBJ2-1|16
CASSYSLAGVYNEQFF
TGTGCCAGCAGTTACTCTCTAGCGGGAGTATATAATGAGCAGTTCTTC
>TRBV9|NA|TRBD1|TRBJ2-5|20
CASSVSSFARGRGGQETQYF
TGTGCCAGCAGCGTATCCTCGTTCGCCAGGGGGCGGGGTGGTCAAGAGACCCAGTACTTC
>TRBV5-4|NA|TRBD2|TRBJ2-5|18
CASSLYLRGLAGRETQYF
TGTGCCAGCAGCTTGTATTTGCGTGGGCTAGCGGGACGAGAGACCCAGTACTTC
>TRBV4-1|NA|TRBD1|TRBJ2-7|17
CASSHDVRQGANHEQYF
TGCGCCAGCAGCCACGATGTAAGACAGGGGGCTAACCACGAGCAGTACTTC
>TRBV5-6|NA|TRBD1|TRBJ2-3|15
CASSLGQVSTDTQYF
TGTGCCAGCAGCTTAGGACAGGTGAGCACAGATACGCAGTATTTT
>TRBV7-9|once|TRBD1|TRBJ2-7|14
CASSLLGQGSEQYF
TGTGCCAGCAGCTTATTGGGACAGGGGTCCGAGCAGTACTTC
>TRBV30|NA|NA|TRBJ2-1|15
CAWSRREISYNEQFF
TGTGCCTGGTCAAGGCGGGAAATCTCCTACAATGAGCAGTTCTTC
>TRBV5-1|once|NA|TRBJ2-3|14
CASSPELLADTQYF
TGCGCCAGCAGCCCGGAGCTTCTAGCGGATACGCAGTATTTT